The sequence of this T cell receptor beta chain was determined in a study of blood T cell repertoires in COVID-19. Study-wide context: Spain, Italy and the United States supplied samples that represented acute and convalescent COVID-19. T cells, B-cell-depleted T cells, or PBMCs supplied cDNA or gDNA.

Authors' analysis steps: For nucleated cells, counts were estimated from reference gene primer amplification. Here immunoSEQ multiplex PCR was the method, and the copy in TCRdb shows in-frame clones only, minus some. V, J and clone size derive from that table, while D and trimming were established from the DNA sequence. The table lists around 150,000 clones, under 85% of them singletons, with 8% to 10% in the top ten. The V end was cut by 2 bases, the J end by 10 bases, with 15 bases between. CDR3 length: 15 amino acids. Germline assignment: CDR1 SNHLY and CDR2 FYNNEI. The J gene is TRBJ1-6, the V gene TRBV2; D is unclear. This TCR was sampled from a woman aged 80 or older in a cohort sampled during active or convalescent COVID-19. Sequenced: peripheral blood. Written as DNA, the CDR3 is TGTGCCAGCAGTGAAAACCCCTCGGGGTTCTCACCCCTCCACTTT. It translates to CASSENPSGFSPLHF.